This T cell receptor beta chain came from a study of OX40 agonist ivuxolimab in advanced cancers. Study in general: Head and neck, renal cell, melanoma or hepatocellular carcinoma were the cancers that dose-escalation patients had. Study-level points and caveats: By week 6 at 0.1 to 3.0 mg/kg, blood CD4+ and CD8+ T cells had expanded clonally. Those patients achieving a partial response at 0.1-3.0 mg/kg showed among the lowest clonal expansion.

Sequencing used immunoSEQ multiplex PCR; TCRdb keeps in-frame clones, though not all of them. The sample consists of 90,000 or so clones, around 87% of them appearing once. The CDR3 is 13 residues long. The germline V gene has CDR1 SGHRS and CDR2 YFSETQ. The germline V and J ends were trimmed by 3 bases and 10 bases, with 17 bases remaining between them. On this clone itself: What it binds is unknown.

The V call is TRBV5-1, the J call TRBJ2-7; D perhaps matches TRBD2 (6 bases). This TCR was sampled from an adult with an advanced solid tumor such as melanoma, head and neck, liver or kidney cancer. The sample was CD4+ or CD8+ T cells sorted from blood, taken in a trial of the OX40 agonist ivuxolimab. CDR3 protein: CASSSGSLFQQYF. The DNA for the CDR3 is TGCGCCAGCAGCTCCGGGAGCTTGTTTCAACAGTACTTC.